Listed here are 19 T cell receptor beta chains from one sample, sequenced in a study of blood T cell repertoires in COVID-19 (dated by TCRdb to 2018 to 2021). Receptor amplification or capture employed the immunoSEQ multiplex PCR assay. Sourced from immuneACCESS, this table was stored by TCRdb with only in-frame sequences that have V and J called. A share of the clones is absent; for the studies checked, an unresolved V gene accounts for under half, and the remainder has no known explanation. Counted in this sample were 200,000 to 250,000 clones; roughly 90% of them appeared once. The ten largest account for around 6.5% of the sample. Sequenced: peripheral blood. These receptors were collected from a man aged 55 to 70 who had recovered from COVID-19.

The chain has TRBV19 and TRBJ2-3; 12 bases match TRBD2. In germline, CDR1 is LNHDA, CDR2 SQIVND (reference sequence). V lost 5 bases and J lost 0; bases outside the gene matches: 6. This CDR3 region has 17 residues. CDR3 nucleotides: TGTGCCAGTAGTCCTAAAGGGACTAGCGGGAGCACAGATACGCAGTATTTT. Encoded protein: CASSPKGTSGSTDTQYF.

The CDR3 DNA is TGTGCCAGCTCCGGGACAGGGGTATCCGAGCAGTACTTC. Protein product: CASSGTGVSEQYF. The chain joins TRBV2 to TRBJ2-7, with 10 bases aligning to TRBD1. J lost 6 bases, V lost 8 bases, and 7 bases had no gene match. The CDR3 covers 13 residues. CDR1 and CDR2 (germline): SNHLY, FYNNEI.

The chain employs TRBV2 and TRBJ1-6, with a possible D match to TRBD1 (6 bases). The CDR3 loop spans 14 amino acids. Per the germline V gene, CDR1 is SNHLY and CDR2 is FYNNEI. Trimming cost V 2 bases and J 9 bases, with 11 bases left between them. Here the CDR3 DNA reads TGTGCCAGCAGTGAATCATGGGGGCGTTCACCCCTCCACTTT. As protein: CASSESWGRSPLHF.

This clone appeared once. The chain employs TRBV11-2 and TRBJ2-7, with 11 bases lining up with TRBD2. The CDR3 has 15 amino acids. The germline CDR1 and CDR2 sequences are SGHAT and FQNNGV. Trimming at V came to 6 bases and at J to 6 bases, leaving 10 bases not matched to a gene. The CDR3 region is CASRGEPGLAVEQYF. The CDR3 DNA reads as TGTGCCAGCAGGGGGGAACCGGGACTAGCGGTCGAGCAGTACTTC.

As to this clone: A read error may produce the germline difference seen at one junction end. The chain is built from TRBV23-1 and TRBJ2-7; TRBD1 aligns across 8 bases. TRBV23-1 is sorted into the ORF group, with uncertain function. CDR3 size: 16 residues. CDR3 DNA sequence: TGCGCCAGCGGTCAGACAGGGGACACACACCCCTACGAGCAGTACTTC. Protein sequence: CASGQTGDTHPYEQYF.

The chain has TRBV4-2 and TRBJ2-7; D possibly corresponds to TRBD1 (5 bases). This CDR3 comprises 14 residues. Germline V gene lookup returns CDR1 LGHNA and CDR2 YNFKEQ. The ends were cut back, 0 bases at V and 0 bases at J, with 6 bases in the middle. The CDR3 sequence is CASSQETASYEQYF. CDR3 nucleotide sequence: TGTGCCAGCAGCCAAGAGACAGCCTCCTACGAGCAGTACTTC.

The rearrangement links TRBV18 to TRBJ1-2, with 8 bases lining up with TRBD1. The germline V gene has CDR1 KGHSH and CDR2 LQKENI. Trimming at V came to 3 bases and at J to 9 bases, leaving 6 bases not matched to a gene. The CDR3 sequence is 13 residues long. CDR3 bases: TGTGCCAGCTCACCGGGACAGGATTTTCGCTACACCTTC. It yields the protein CASSPGQDFRYTF.

This clone has just one count. The chain carries TRBV10-3 and TRBJ2-5, with 9 bases that match TRBD1. Losses at the gene ends were 6 bases for V and 4 bases for J; bases not matched to a gene: 0. Germline CDR1 reads ENHRY; CDR2 reads SYGVKD. This CDR3 contains 12 residues. The CDR3 DNA follows: TGTGCCATCAGGGGACAGGGAGAGACCCAGTACTTC. Amino acid sequence: CAIRGQGETQYF.

The V and J genes are TRBV5-1 and TRBJ2-3, with a weak D call TRBD1 (6 bases). V was clipped by 2 bases and J by 0 bases, with 10 bases between them. The CDR3 is 15 amino acids. Germline CDR1 is SGHRS and CDR2 is YFSETQ. This CDR3 reads CASSFSGVSTDTQYF. In DNA form, the CDR3 reads TGCGCCAGCAGCTTTTCAGGGGTGAGCACAGATACGCAGTATTTT.

V and J are TRBV11-1 and TRBJ2-7; 9 nucleotides line up with TRBD2. In germline, CDR1 is SGHAT, CDR2 FQDESV (reference sequence). V shed 5 bases and J 2 bases; nucleotides not matched to a gene: 7. The CDR3 is made up of 15 amino acids. CDR3 nucleotide sequence: TGTGCCAGCAGCCCTAGACTAGCGGACCCCTACGAGCAGTACTTC. Translating gives CASSPRLADPYEQYF.

V usage is TRBV18 and J usage is TRBJ2-3, with 9 nucleotides matching TRBD1. The CDR3 is made up of 15 amino acids. Germline CDR1 KGHSH, CDR2 LQKENI. Trimming at V came to 2 bases and at J to 4 bases, leaving 4 bases not matched to a gene. DNA for the CDR3: TGTGCCAGCTCACCAAGGGACAGGGTACCAGATACGCAGTATTTT. This gives the protein CASSPRDRVPDTQYF.

The CDR3 nucleotides read TGTGCCAGCAGCCTATCATCCCGCGGTAAGGTTTATGAGCAGTTCTTC. Residues: CASSLSSRGKVYEQFF. The chain carries TRBV13 and TRBJ2-1; D uncertain. The CDR3 length is 16 residues. V was trimmed by 5 bases and J by 8 bases, leaving 22 bases between them. Germline lookup yields CDR1 PRHDT and CDR2 FYEKMQ (reference sequence).

The rearrangement joins TRBV28 to TRBJ2-3; D perhaps matches TRBD1 (6 bases). The CDR3 runs to 15 residues. Germline lookup yields CDR1 MDHEN and CDR2 SYDVKM. The V and J ends lost 6 bases and 1 base respectively, with 14 bases between them. The CDR3 sequence is CASSLGAVGTDTQYF. The DNA for the CDR3 is TGTGCCAGCAGCCTGGGGGCGGTCGGCACAGATACGCAGTATTTT.

The CDR3 DNA sequence: TGTGCCAGCTCACCTAGCTTAGGGGTCGAGCAGTACTTC. Its protein product is CASSPSLGVEQYF. The chain recombines TRBV18 with TRBJ2-7; tentatively, D is TRBD1 (5 bases). With 3 bases removed from V and 6 bases from J, the gap between germline ends came to 12 bases. CDR1 and CDR2 (germline): KGHSH, LQKENI. The CDR3 is 13 amino acids.

The rearrangement joins TRBV6-1 to TRBJ2-7, with TRBD2 identical over 9 bases. The CDR3 has 16 amino acids. Per the germline V gene, CDR1 is MNHNS and CDR2 is SASEGT. The trim removed 4 bases at V and 7 bases at J, leaving 14 bases unmatched. In nucleotides, the CDR3 is TGTGCCAGCAGTGGCCTCGGGGTAGCGGGGGTATCTGAGCAGTACTTC. It specifies CASSGLGVAGVSEQYF.

The chain couples TRBV6-6 to TRBJ1-1; a possible D gene is TRBD1 (6 bases). In germline, CDR1 is MNHNY, CDR2 SVGAGI (reference sequence). V was cut by 4 bases and J by 3 bases, with 12 bases left in between. This CDR3 is built from 14 residues. The CDR3 loop is CASSLQGRDTEAFF. The CDR3 DNA sequence: TGTGCCAGCAGTTTACAGGGACGGGACACTGAAGCTTTCTTT.

The rearrangement joins TRBV29-1 to TRBJ2-2; 7 bases line up with TRBD2. Germline assignment: CDR1 SQVTM and CDR2 ANQGSEA. After removal of 7 bases from V and 5 bases from J, the junction contained 10 bases not matched to a gene. CDR3 length: 14 residues. The CDR3 spells CSGASWGGTGELFF. The DNA of the CDR3 is TGCAGCGGTGCGTCGTGGGGGGGAACCGGGGAGCTGTTTTTT.

The V call is TRBV19, the J call TRBJ1-3; 9 bases line up with TRBD1. The junction had 7 bases not matched to a gene; V was cut back by 3 bases and J by 4 bases. The CDR3 consists of 16 residues. Looked up from germline, CDR1 is LNHDA and CDR2 is SQIVND (reference sequence). The CDR3 bases are TGTGCCAGTAGTATTACACAGGGGGCGTACGGAAACACCATATATTTT. Translated: CASSITQGAYGNTIYF. Variable domain in full (rest from reference TRBV19 and TRBJ1-3): DGGITQSPKYLFRKEGQNVTLSCEQNLNHDAMYWYRQDPGQGLRLIYYSQIVNDFQKGDIAEGYSVSREKKESFPLTVTSAQKNPTAFYLCASSITQGAYGNTIYFGEGSWLTVV.

This chain uses TRBV18 with TRBJ2-7; 7 nucleotides line up with TRBD1. Germline V lookup: CDR1 KGHSH, CDR2 LQKENI. After removal of 3 bases from V and 3 bases from J, the junction contained 8 bases not matched to a gene. There are 15 residues in the CDR3. The CDR3 is CASSPTGPHDYEQYF. The CDR3 DNA sequence: TGTGCCAGCTCACCGACAGGGCCCCACGACTACGAGCAGTACTTC.